Presented here are 20 T cell receptor beta chains from one specimen sequenced in a study of OX40 agonist ivuxolimab in advanced cancers. Assay: immunoSEQ multiplex PCR; the TCRdb copy retains only in-frame clones and omits some. Of about 79,000 clones listed, 70% to 85% are singletons. Source: CD4+ or CD8+ T cells sorted from blood, taken in a trial of the OX40 agonist ivuxolimab. The receptors derive from an adult with an advanced solid tumor such as melanoma, head and neck, liver or kidney cancer.

This chain connects TRBV28 to TRBJ2-1; either TRBD1 or TRBD2 may supply D (5 bases each). The CDR3 runs 16 residues. The V gene lost 6 bases and the J gene lost 5 bases, with 20 bases spanning the gap. CDR1 and CDR2 (germline): MDHEN, SYDVKM. The CDR3 bases are TGTGCCAGCAGATTCGCCGGGGCGAGGTCCAACAATGAGCAGTTCTTC. Translation gives CASRFAGARSNNEQFF.

This clone was observed a few times. The genes are TRBV28 and TRBJ2-7; weak D call: TRBD2 (6 bases). This CDR3 comprises 15 residues. Germline assignment: CDR1 MDHEN and CDR2 SYDVKM. Trimming took 6 bases from V and 4 from J, leaving 19 bases between them. Here the CDR3 reads CASSPGGMKAYEQYF. CDR3 DNA: TGTGCCAGCAGCCCTGGAGGGATGAAGGCGTACGAGCAGTACTTC.

The CDR3 reads CASSSINEQYF. CDR3 DNA sequence: TGTGCCAGCAGCTCAATCAACGAGCAGTACTTC. The chain carries TRBV5-6 and TRBJ2-7; no clear D. The germline V gene encodes CDR1 SGHDT and CDR2 YYEEEE. V gave up 3 bases and J gave up 5 bases, with 6 bases separating them. The CDR3 is 11 amino acids.

The J gene is TRBJ2-2, the V gene TRBV7-3; 10 bases line up with TRBD2. The CDR3 consists of 14 residues. J lost 7 bases, V lost 3 bases, and 2 bases had no gene match. Per the germline V gene, CDR1 is SGHTA and CDR2 is FQGTGA. The CDR3 coding sequence is TGTGCCAGCAGCTTGAGCGGGAGGGGCGGGGAGCTGTTTTTT. Amino acids: CASSLSGRGGELFF.

This chain joins TRBV5-1 and TRBJ1-3; the D is unclear. Trimming stripped 4 bases from V and 0 bases from J, with 14 bases between. Germline V gene lookup returns CDR1 SGHRS and CDR2 YFSETQ. The CDR3 sequence is 16 residues long. The CDR3, as DNA: TGCGCCAGCAGCCAAGTCACTCCGAGCTCTGGAAACACCATATATTTT. This gives the protein CASSQVTPSSGNTIYF.

The chain links TRBV30 to TRBJ2-3, with TRBD1 matching over 9 bases. CDR3 length equals 19 residues. V shed 3 bases and J 2 bases; nucleotides not matched to a gene: 18. CDR1 is GTSNPN, CDR2 SVGIG, per germline (reference sequence). The CDR3 spells CAWRHRDRETRTFTDTQYF. Here the CDR3 DNA reads TGTGCCTGGAGGCACCGGGACAGGGAAACTAGGACTTTCACAGATACGCAGTATTTT. The full variable domain, in which reference TRBV30 and TRBJ2-3 provide the parts outside the CDR3, is SQTIHQWPATLVQPVGSPLSLECTVEGTSNPNLYWYRQAAGRGLQLLFYSVGIGQISSEVPQNLSASRPQDRQFILSSKKLLLSDSGFYLCAWRHRDRETRTFTDTQYFGPGTRLTVL.

The V and J genes are TRBV7-2 and TRBJ1-1, with TRBD1 as a possible D gene (5 bases). The CDR3 length is 12 residues. Trimming took off 5 bases at V and 6 bases at J, with 10 bases between the two ends. Germline V gene lookup returns CDR1 SGHTA and CDR2 FQGNSA. This chain's CDR3 is CASSLGTSEAFF. CDR3 sequence (DNA): TGTGCCAGCAGCCTCGGGACCTCTGAAGCTTTCTTT.

The J gene is TRBJ2-5, the V gene TRBV4-3; TRBD2 agrees at 10 bases. TRBJ2-7 explains the end of the DNA better; the J call may be wrong. In germline, CDR1 is LGHNA, CDR2 YSLEER. The CDR3 spans 15 residues. CDR3 region: CASSLGLADTYEQYF. In DNA form, the CDR3 reads TGCGCCAGCAGCCTAGGACTAGCGGATACCTACGAGCAGTACTTC.

CDR3 in DNA: TGTGCCATCAGTGTTGACAGGGGTTACGAGCAGTACTTC. Its protein is CAISVDRGYEQYF. The chain links TRBV10-3 to TRBJ2-7; 8 bases fit TRBD1. Losses at the gene ends were 4 bases for V and 4 bases for J; bases not matched to a gene: 3. Germline values: CDR1 ENHRY, CDR2 SYGVKD. CDR3 length: 13 residues.

The chain has TRBV19 and TRBJ1-6; D is perhaps TRBD1 (5 bases). Germline loops: CDR1 LNHDA, CDR2 SQIVND (reference sequence). V was trimmed by 8 bases and J by 8 bases, leaving 13 bases between them. The CDR3 is made up of 13 amino acids. For the CDR3, the DNA is TGTGCCAGTCAGACAGCGCGGGATTCACCCCTCCACTTT. It translates to CASQTARDSPLHF.

This chain uses TRBV7-2 with TRBJ1-2; 9 nucleotides match TRBD1. The germline gives CDR1 SGHTA, CDR2 FQGNSA. This CDR3 comprises 14 residues. Germline trimming cut 5 bases from V and 6 bases from J; bases unmatched to any gene: 7. Written as DNA, the CDR3 is TGTGCCAGCAGCCGGGGACAGGGAGGGAATGGCTACACCTTC. It specifies CASSRGQGGNGYTF.

This clone is a singleton in its sample. The genes are TRBV4-1 and TRBJ2-3; 7 bases map to TRBD2. The CDR3 totals 16 residues. From germline, CDR1 is MGHRA and CDR2 YSYEKL. V lost 4 bases and J lost 5; bases outside the gene matches: 12. CDR3 region: CASSRRWGRAGDTQYF. The CDR3 coding sequence is TGCGCCAGCAGCCGTCGATGGGGGAGGGCCGGAGATACGCAGTATTTT.

This rearrangement joins TRBV2 to TRBJ2-1; 10 bases align to TRBD1. Germline V gene lookup returns CDR1 SNHLY and CDR2 FYNNEI. Losses at the gene ends were 5 bases for V and 4 bases for J; bases not matched to a gene: 2. The CDR3 extends over 14 amino acids. The CDR3 bases are TGTGCCAGCAGTCGGGACAGGGGATACAATGAGCAGTTCTTC. Translated, it gives CASSRDRGYNEQFF.

The chain joins TRBV30 to TRBJ2-2; D not certain. The V end was cut by 2 bases, the J end by 2 bases, with 6 bases between. Germline-derived CDR1 and CDR2 are GTSNPN and SVGIG (reference sequence). The CDR3 totals 13 residues. The CDR3 DNA sequence: TGTGCCTGGAGTTCTCTAAACACCGGGGAGCTGTTTTTT. Encoded protein: CAWSSLNTGELFF. The full variable domain, completed using reference TRBV30 and TRBJ2-2, is SQTIHQWPATLVQPVGSPLSLECTVEGTSNPNLYWYRQAAGRGLQLLFYSVGIGQISSEVPQNLSASRPQDRQFILSSKKLLLSDSGFYLCAWSSLNTGELFFGEGSRLTVL.

V and J are TRBV21-1 and TRBJ1-3; no DNA check was done on the table's D call, TRBD1. TRBV21-1 is described as a pseudogene. The CDR3 extends over 16 amino acids. The CDR3 is CASRQGALVSGNTIYF. CDR3 nucleotide sequence: TGTGCCAGCCGACAGGGCGCCTTGGTTTCTGGAAACACCATATATTTT.

In its sample, this clone was seen a few times. This rearrangement joins TRBV6-5 to TRBJ2-1; tentatively, D is TRBD2 (5 bases). This CDR3 has 14 amino acids. Trimming cost V 2 bases and J 3 bases, with 8 bases left between them. Germline V gene lookup returns CDR1 MNHEY and CDR2 SVGAGI. This CDR3 is CASSYELDYNEQFF. Written as DNA, the CDR3 is TGTGCCAGCAGTTACGAACTAGACTACAATGAGCAGTTCTTC.

The V and J genes are TRBV30 and TRBJ1-1, with no clear D. This CDR3 contains 13 residues. CDR1 GTSNPN and CDR2 SVGIG come from the germline V gene (reference sequence). Trimming took off 4 bases at V and 1 base at J, with 10 bases between the two ends. This CDR3 is CAWKTRRNTEAFF. CDR3 bases: TGTGCCTGGAAGACACGGAGGAACACTGAAGCTTTCTTT.

The rearrangement joins TRBV5-1 to TRBJ2-1; TRBD2 aligns across 8 bases. Germline-derived CDR1 and CDR2 are SGHRS and YFSETQ. V shed 1 base and J 8 bases; nucleotides not matched to a gene: 14. The CDR3 contains 17 residues. The CDR3 DNA sequence: TGCGCCAGCAGCTTGCGAGGGGGACTAGTTTTTCCCCATGAGCAGTTCTTC. This sequence encodes CASSLRGGLVFPHEQFF.

CDR3 sequence (DNA): TGCGCCAGCAGCTTCTCTTCAGATACGCAGTATTTT. This encodes CASSFSSDTQYF. The chain recombines TRBV5-1 with TRBJ2-3, with D unclear. The CDR3 sequence is 12 residues long. The V gene lost 2 bases and the J gene lost 4 bases, with 5 bases spanning the gap. Germline V gene lookup returns CDR1 SGHRS and CDR2 YFSETQ.

The V call is TRBV30, the J call TRBJ2-3; maybe TRBD2 (6 bases). In germline, CDR1 is GTSNPN, CDR2 SVGIG (reference sequence). The CDR3 is made up of 13 amino acids. Trimming left V 5 bases short and J 4 bases short, with 13 bases between. CDR3 sequence (DNA): TGTGCCTGGGAAGTAGGAGGGGCAGATACGCAGTATTTT. Its protein product is CAWEVGGADTQYF.